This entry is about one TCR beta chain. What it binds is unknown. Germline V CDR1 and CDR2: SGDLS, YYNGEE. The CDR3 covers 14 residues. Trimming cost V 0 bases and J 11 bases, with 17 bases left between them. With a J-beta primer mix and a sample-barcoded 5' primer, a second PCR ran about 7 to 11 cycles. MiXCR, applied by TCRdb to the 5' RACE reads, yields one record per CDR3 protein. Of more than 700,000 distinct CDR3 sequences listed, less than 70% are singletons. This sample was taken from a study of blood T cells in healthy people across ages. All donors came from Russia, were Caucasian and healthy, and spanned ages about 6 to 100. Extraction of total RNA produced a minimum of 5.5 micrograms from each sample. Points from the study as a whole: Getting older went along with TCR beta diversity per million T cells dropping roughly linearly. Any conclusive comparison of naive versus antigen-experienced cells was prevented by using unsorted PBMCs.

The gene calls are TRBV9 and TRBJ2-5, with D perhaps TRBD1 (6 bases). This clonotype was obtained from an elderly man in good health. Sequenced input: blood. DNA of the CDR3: TGTGCCAGCAGCGTAGTACAGGGTGGAGGTGAGCAGTACTTC. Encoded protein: CASSVVQGGGEQYF. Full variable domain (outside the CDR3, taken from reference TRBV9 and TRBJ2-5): DSGVTQTPKHLITATGQRVTLRCSPRSGDLSVYWYQQSLDQGLQFLIQYYNGEERAKGNILERFSAQQFPDLHSELNLSSLELGDSALYFCASSVVQGGGEQYFGPGTRLLVL.